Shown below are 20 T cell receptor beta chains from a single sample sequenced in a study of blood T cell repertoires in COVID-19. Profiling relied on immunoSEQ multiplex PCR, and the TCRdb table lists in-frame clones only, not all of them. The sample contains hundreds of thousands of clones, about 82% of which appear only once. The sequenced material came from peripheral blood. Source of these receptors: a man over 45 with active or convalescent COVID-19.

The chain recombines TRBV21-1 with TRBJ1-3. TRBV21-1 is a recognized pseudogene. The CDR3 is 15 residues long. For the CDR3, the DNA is TGTGCCAGCAGCTCCCGACTGAGCTCTGGAAACACCATATATTTT. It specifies CASSSRLSSGNTIYF.

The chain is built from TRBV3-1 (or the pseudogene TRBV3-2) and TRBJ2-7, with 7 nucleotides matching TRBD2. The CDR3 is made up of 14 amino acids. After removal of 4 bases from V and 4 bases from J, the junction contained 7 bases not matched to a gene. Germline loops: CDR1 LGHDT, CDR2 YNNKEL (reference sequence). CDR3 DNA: TGTGCCAGCAGCCCCCTGGGGGGGTATTACGAGCAGTACTTC. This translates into CASSPLGGYYEQYF.

CDR3 protein: CASREGFREGRSYNEQFF. The CDR3 DNA reads TGTGCCAGTAGAGAGGGCTTTCGGGAGGGTCGTTCCTACAATGAGCAGTTCTTC. The rearrangement links TRBV19 to TRBJ2-1; 8 nucleotides match TRBD2. V trimming: 6 bases; J trimming: 1 base; junction bases outside the gene matches: 14. The CDR3 is 18 residues long. Germline loops: CDR1 LNHDA, CDR2 SQIVND (reference sequence).

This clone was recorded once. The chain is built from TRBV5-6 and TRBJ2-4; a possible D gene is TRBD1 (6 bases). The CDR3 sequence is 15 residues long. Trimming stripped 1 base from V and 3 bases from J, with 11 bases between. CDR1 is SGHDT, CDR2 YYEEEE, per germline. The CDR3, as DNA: TGTGCCAGCAGCTTGACAGGGTTGGGCAAAAACATTCAGTACTTC. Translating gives CASSLTGLGKNIQYF.

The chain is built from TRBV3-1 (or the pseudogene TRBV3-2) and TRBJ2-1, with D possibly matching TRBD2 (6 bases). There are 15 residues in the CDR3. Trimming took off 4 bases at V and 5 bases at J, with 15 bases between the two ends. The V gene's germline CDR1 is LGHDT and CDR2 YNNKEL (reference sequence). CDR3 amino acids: CASSPRRLEDNEQFF. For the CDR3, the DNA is TGTGCCAGCAGCCCCCGGAGACTAGAAGACAATGAGCAGTTCTTC.

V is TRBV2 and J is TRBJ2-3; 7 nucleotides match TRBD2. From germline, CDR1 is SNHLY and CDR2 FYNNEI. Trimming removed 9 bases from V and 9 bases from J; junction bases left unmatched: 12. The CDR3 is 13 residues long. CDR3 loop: CASEKAGRATQYF. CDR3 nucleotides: TGTGCCAGTGAAAAAGCGGGGCGAGCAACGCAGTATTTT.

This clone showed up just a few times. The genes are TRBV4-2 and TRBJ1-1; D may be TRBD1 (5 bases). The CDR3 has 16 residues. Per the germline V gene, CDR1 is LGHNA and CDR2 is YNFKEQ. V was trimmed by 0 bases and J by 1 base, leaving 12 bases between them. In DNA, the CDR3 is TGTGCCAGCAGCCAAGATGGGGCAGCAAAGAACACTGAAGCTTTCTTT. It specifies CASSQDGAAKNTEAFF.

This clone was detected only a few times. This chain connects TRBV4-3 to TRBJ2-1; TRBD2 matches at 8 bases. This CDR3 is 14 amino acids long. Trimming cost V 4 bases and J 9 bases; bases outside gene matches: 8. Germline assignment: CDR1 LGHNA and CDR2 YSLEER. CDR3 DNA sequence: TGCGCCAGCAGCCCGAGCGGGAGTTCAAGTGAGCAGTTCTTC. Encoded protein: CASSPSGSSSEQFF.

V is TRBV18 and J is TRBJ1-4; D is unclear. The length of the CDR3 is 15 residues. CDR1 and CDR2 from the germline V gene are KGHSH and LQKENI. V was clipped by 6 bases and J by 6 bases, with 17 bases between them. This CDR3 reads CASSPNPTVHEKLFF. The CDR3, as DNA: TGTGCCAGCTCGCCCAACCCAACAGTACATGAAAAACTGTTTTTT.

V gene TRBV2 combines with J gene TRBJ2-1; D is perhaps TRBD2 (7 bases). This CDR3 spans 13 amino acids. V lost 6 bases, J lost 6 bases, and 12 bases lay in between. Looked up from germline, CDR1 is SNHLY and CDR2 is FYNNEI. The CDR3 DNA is TGTGCCAGCAGGGCCCGGGGGGCCAATGAGCAGTTCTTC. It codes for CASRARGANEQFF. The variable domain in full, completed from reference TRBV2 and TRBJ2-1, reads EPEVTQTPSHQVTQMGQEVILRCVPISNHLYFYWYRQILGQKVEFLVSFYNNEISEKSEIFDDQFSVERPDGSNFTLKIRSTKLEDSAMYFCASRARGANEQFFGPGTRLTVL.

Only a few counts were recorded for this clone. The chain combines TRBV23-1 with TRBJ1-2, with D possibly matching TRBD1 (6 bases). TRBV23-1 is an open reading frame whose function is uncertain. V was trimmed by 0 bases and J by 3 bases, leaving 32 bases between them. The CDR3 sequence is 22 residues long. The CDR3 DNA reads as TGCGCCAGCAGTCAATCTGACCTCGACAGGAATACCACCATGCTCAACCACTATGGCTACACCTTC. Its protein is CASSQSDLDRNTTMLNHYGYTF.

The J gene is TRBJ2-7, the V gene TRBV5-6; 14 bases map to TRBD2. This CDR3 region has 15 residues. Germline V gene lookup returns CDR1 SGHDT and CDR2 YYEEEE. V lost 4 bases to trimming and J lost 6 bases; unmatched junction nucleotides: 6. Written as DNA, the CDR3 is TGTGCCAGCAGCCCGGGACTAGCGGGAGTGAGCGAGCAGTACTTC. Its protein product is CASSPGLAGVSEQYF. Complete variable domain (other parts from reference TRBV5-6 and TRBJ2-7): DAGVTQSPTHLIKTRGQQVTLRCSPKSGHDTVSWYQQALGQGPQFIFQYYEEEERQRGNFPDRFSGHQFPNYSSELNVNALLLGDSALYLCASSPGLAGVSEQYFGPGTRLTVT.

CDR3 DNA: TGCGCCAGCAGCCAAGGAGGAAATCAGCCCCAGCATTTT. It is translated as CASSQGGNQPQHF. The J gene is TRBJ1-5, the V gene TRBV4-3; D call uncertain. The germline CDR1 and CDR2 sequences are LGHNA and YSLEER. The germline V and J ends were trimmed by 1 base and 4 bases, with 5 bases remaining between them. This CDR3 comprises 13 residues.

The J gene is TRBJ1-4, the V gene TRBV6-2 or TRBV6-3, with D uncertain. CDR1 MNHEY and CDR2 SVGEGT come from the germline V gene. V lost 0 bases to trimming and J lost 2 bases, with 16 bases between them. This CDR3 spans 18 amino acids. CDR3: CASSYSRAMRVTNEKLFF. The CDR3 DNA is TGTGCCAGCAGTTACTCGAGGGCGATGAGGGTGACTAATGAAAAACTGTTTTTT.

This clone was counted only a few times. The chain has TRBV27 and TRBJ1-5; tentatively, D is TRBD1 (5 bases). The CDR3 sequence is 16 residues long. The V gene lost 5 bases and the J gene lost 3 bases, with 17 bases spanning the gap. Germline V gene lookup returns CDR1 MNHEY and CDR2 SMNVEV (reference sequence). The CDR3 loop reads CASSGRGGGANQPQHF. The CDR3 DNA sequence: TGTGCCAGCAGTGGACGAGGCGGAGGGGCCAATCAGCCCCAGCATTTT.

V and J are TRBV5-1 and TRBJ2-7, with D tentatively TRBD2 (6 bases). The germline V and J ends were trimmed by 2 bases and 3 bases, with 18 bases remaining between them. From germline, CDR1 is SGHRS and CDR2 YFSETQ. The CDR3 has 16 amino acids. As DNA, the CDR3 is TGCGCCAGCAGCTTTAGTGGGGGAGGAGAACGCTACGAGCAGTACTTC. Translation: CASSFSGGGERYEQYF.

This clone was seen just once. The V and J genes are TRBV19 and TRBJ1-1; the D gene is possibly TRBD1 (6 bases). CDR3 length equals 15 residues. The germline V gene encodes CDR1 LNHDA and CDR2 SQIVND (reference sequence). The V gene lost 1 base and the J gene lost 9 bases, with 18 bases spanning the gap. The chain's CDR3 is CASSIAGLGGGQAFF. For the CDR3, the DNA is TGTGCCAGTAGTATAGCCGGATTAGGGGGAGGGCAAGCTTTCTTT.

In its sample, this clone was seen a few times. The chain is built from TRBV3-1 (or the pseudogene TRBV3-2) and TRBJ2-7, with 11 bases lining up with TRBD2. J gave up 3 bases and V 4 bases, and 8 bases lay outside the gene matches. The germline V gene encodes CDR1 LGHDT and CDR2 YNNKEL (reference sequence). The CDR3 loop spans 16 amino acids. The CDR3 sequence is CASSPGRGTSGYEQYF. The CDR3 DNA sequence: TGTGCCAGCAGCCCGGGCCGGGGGACTAGCGGCTACGAGCAGTACTTC.

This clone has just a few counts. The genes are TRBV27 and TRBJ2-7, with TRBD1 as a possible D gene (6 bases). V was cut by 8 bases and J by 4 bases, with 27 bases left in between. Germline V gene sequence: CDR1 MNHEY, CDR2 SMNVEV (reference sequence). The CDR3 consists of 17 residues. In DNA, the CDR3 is TGTGCCAGCGCAACTCCCCTCTCAGGGGCCCTCTCTTACGAGCAGTACTTC. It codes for CASATPLSGALSYEQYF.

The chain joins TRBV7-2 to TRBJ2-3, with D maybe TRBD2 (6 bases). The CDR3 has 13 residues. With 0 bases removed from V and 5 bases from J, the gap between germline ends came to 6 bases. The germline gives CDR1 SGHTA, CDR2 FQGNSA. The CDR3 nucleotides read TGTGCCAGCAGCTTAGCGCGGGAAGATACGCAGTATTTT. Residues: CASSLAREDTQYF. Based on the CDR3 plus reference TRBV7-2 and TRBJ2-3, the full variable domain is GAGVSQSPSNKVTEKGKDVELRCDPISGHTALYWYRQSLGQGLEFLIYFQGNSAPDKSGLPSDRFSAERTGGSVSTLTIQRTQQEDSAVYLCASSLAREDTQYFGPGTRLTVL.